The T cell receptor beta chain under discussion was sequenced for a study of blood T cell repertoires in COVID-19. About the study: The analysed material was cDNA or gDNA that came from T cells, B-cell-depleted T cells, or PBMCs.

V was shortened by 5 bases and J by 6 bases, with 12 bases between the two germline ends. CDR1 is SGHTA, CDR2 FQGNSA, per germline. The CDR3 is 13 residues long. Profiling relied on immunoSEQ multiplex PCR, and the TCRdb table lists in-frame clones only, not all of them. The data hold under 350,000 clones, with 70% to 90% observed a single time. This sequence originates from a human donor in a cohort sampled during active COVID-19. Sequencing used peripheral blood. The rearrangement uses TRBV7-2 and TRBJ2-3; weak D call: TRBD2 (5 bases). CDR3 region: CASSRSGADTQYF. The CDR3 DNA is TGTGCCAGCAGCCGGAGCGGTGCGGATACGCAGTATTTT. The variable domain in full, with the rest retrieved from reference TRBV7-2 and TRBJ2-3, is GAGVSQSPSNKVTEKGKDVELRCDPISGHTALYWYRQSLGQGLEFLIYFQGNSAPDKSGLPSDRFSAERTGGSVSTLTIQRTQQEDSAVYLCASSRSGADTQYFGPGTRLTVL.